The entry that follows covers one T cell receptor (beta chain) sequence. The antigen remains undetermined. The sample originates from a study of OX40 agonist ivuxolimab in advanced cancers. Study-level background: The eligibility criteria allowed prior anti-PD-1, anti-PD-L1 or anti-CTLA-4 therapy, and about 40% had some.

Libraries were prepared by immunoSEQ multiplex PCR; TCRdb keeps only in-frame clonotypes and omits some of them. The data show about 72,000 clones, with 75% to 90% seen just once and approximately 0.94% held by the top ten. This CDR3 spans 14 amino acids. CDR1 is SNHLY and CDR2 is FYNNEI in the germline V gene. V was clipped by 5 bases and J by 5 bases, with 16 bases between them. Whole-study results and caveats: In the 0.1 to 3.0 mg/kg range, CD4+ and CD8+ blood T cells had expanded clonally by week 6. The work left the antigen specificity of expanded peripheral T cells undetermined.

The chain carries TRBV2 and TRBJ2-7; no firm D call. The sample was CD4+ or CD8+ T cells sorted from blood, taken in a trial of the OX40 agonist ivuxolimab. The sequence derives from an adult with an advanced solid tumor such as melanoma, head and neck, liver or kidney cancer. CDR3 residues: CASSNGPLTDEQYF. The CDR3 region has the DNA TGTGCCAGCAGTAACGGCCCCTTAACGGACGAGCAGTACTTC.